The sequence of this TCR beta chain was determined in a study of PD-L1 blockade in urothelial cancer. In the study overall: Anywhere from 0 to 3 prior chemotherapy regimens had been received by patients. Specimens of blood held a median count of 141,255 T cells.

Produced via immunoSEQ multiplex PCR; TCRdb's table is partial and in-frame only. The sample gives some 23,000 clones, more than 70% of which show up once; 1.5% to 2% is in the top ten. Indicated time point: peripheral blood 6 weeks after treatment start. Urothelial carcinoma affected the patients, and it was locally advanced or metastatic. The germline V gene encodes CDR1 LGHNA and CDR2 YNFKEQ. Deletions cut 1 base from V and 9 bases from J, with 19 bases between. The CDR3 sequence is 15 residues long. The study, taken as a whole, reports: Stronger expansion of tumor-associated clones in blood at 3 weeks distinguished durable-benefit patients.

Turning to this clone: Its antigen is not identified.

This TCR was sampled from a man in his 70s with urothelial cancer. The chain couples TRBV4-2 to TRBJ2-7, with D perhaps TRBD2 (5 bases). The sample in question was PBMCs, obtained around atezolizumab (anti-PD-L1) treatment. CDR3 sequence: CASSQGEGLGLGQYF. Here the CDR3 DNA reads TGTGCCAGCAGCCAAGGAGAAGGACTTGGCCTAGGGCAGTACTTC.